The source of this T cell receptor beta chain is a study of response to subunit inactivated influenza vaccine. The length of the CDR3 is 17 residues. Germline loops: CDR1 MNHEY, CDR2 SVGEGT. V lost 7 bases, J lost 3 bases, and 15 bases stayed unmatched. Study-wide findings and caveats: The authors offered the suggestion that each seasonal influenza vaccination recruits few new T cells.

MiXCR, applied by TCRdb to the RT-PCR reads, yields one record per CDR3 protein. Of about 500,000 distinct CDR3 sequences listed, approximately 7.2% are singletons. In its sample, this clonotype was seen a few times. What it binds is not known. The specimen comprised PBMCs from blood, sampled less than 30 months after vaccination. The sequence was collected from a man aged 45 to 70 who received an inactivated influenza vaccine. The rearrangement joins TRBV6-2 or TRBV6-3 to TRBJ2-7; 10 nucleotides line up with TRBD2. The CDR3 nucleotides read TGTGCCAGCAATTTCCGGGCCTCAGCGGGAGGGGTCTACGAGCAGTACTTC. This sequence encodes CASNFRASAGGVYEQYF.